Given below is one TCR beta chain in context. The PCR was carried out with 60 Vbeta primers and 13 Jbeta primers. Profiling relied on immunoSEQ multiplex PCR, and the TCRdb table lists in-frame clones only, not all of them. The table shows 100,000 to 120,000 clones, with more than 60% occurring only once. The sample belongs to a study of cytomegalovirus exposure and HLA in healthy donors. Germline CDR1 SGHDT, CDR2 YYEEEE. The CDR3 sequence is 14 residues long. J was trimmed by 4 bases and V by 1 base; bases with no gene match: 5. This receptor was obtained from a man aged 30-40 years in good health and CMV-seropositive. The genes are TRBV5-6 and TRBJ2-7, with TRBD1 identical over 7 bases. The sequencing sample was made of PBMCs. The CDR3 DNA reads TGTGCCAGCAGCTTGTTGGTGACAGGGTACGAGCAGTACTTC. It translates to CASSLLVTGYEQYF.